These T cell receptor beta chains were read from a single sample in a study of blood T cell repertoires in COVID-19. The method was immunoSEQ multiplex PCR; TCRdb's version includes in-frame clones alone and lacks a portion of them. The sample has fewer than 45,000 clones; roughly 87% are singletons. The sequenced sample was peripheral blood. These receptors all stem from a human donor in a cohort sampled during active COVID-19. The CDR3 runs from the conserved cysteine through the conserved F or W. A D gene is named only where the DNA matches it firmly. For some rows the clone size is stated as once, few or many, or as a class when expanded; others skip it.

j_call: TRBJ1-2
clone_size: -
d_call: TRBD1
v_call: TRBV6-5
cdr3_nt: TGTGCCAGCAGGGTTGACAGGGGCGCGCCTCTTGGCTACACCTTC
cdr3_aa: CASRVDRGAPLGYTF

j_call: TRBJ2-5
clone_size: -
d_call: -
v_call: TRBV5-1
cdr3_nt: TGCGCCAGCAGCTTGGGGCAGCAAGAGACCCAGTACTTC
cdr3_aa: CASSLGQQETQYF

j_call: TRBJ1-4
clone_size: once
d_call: -
v_call: TRBV6-6
cdr3_nt: TGTGCCAGCAGTCTCGAGGTGAAACTGTTTTTT
cdr3_aa: CASSLEVKLFF

j_call: TRBJ2-1
clone_size: -
d_call: -
v_call: TRBV11-3
cdr3_nt: TGTGCCAGCAGCTTAGATGGGACTGGTAACTACAATGAGCAGTTCTTC
cdr3_aa: CASSLDGTGNYNEQFF

j_call: TRBJ2-7
clone_size: -
d_call: TRBD2
v_call: TRBV28
cdr3_nt: TGTGCCAGCAGTCCAGCGGGAGTAAGGTACGAGCAGTACTTC
cdr3_aa: CASSPAGVRYEQYF

j_call: TRBJ1-1
clone_size: -
d_call: -
v_call: TRBV7-9
cdr3_nt: TGTGCCAGCAGCCCCCCCGAGCGTGAAGCTTTCTTT
cdr3_aa: CASSPPEREAFF

j_call: TRBJ1-1
clone_size: -
d_call: TRBD1
v_call: TRBV6-5
cdr3_nt: TGTGCCAGCAGTTCCATGTCAGGGGGGAACACTGAAGCTTTCTTT
cdr3_aa: CASSSMSGGNTEAFF

j_call: TRBJ2-1
clone_size: -
d_call: TRBD2
v_call: TRBV2
cdr3_nt: TGTGCCAGCAGTGAAGGACTAGCGGGATACAATGAGCAGTTCTTC
cdr3_aa: CASSEGLAGYNEQFF

j_call: TRBJ2-7
clone_size: -
d_call: TRBD2
v_call: TRBV6-5
cdr3_nt: TGTGCCAGCAGTTCGACTAGCGGGGCTGCCTACGAGCAGTACTTC
cdr3_aa: CASSSTSGAAYEQYF

j_call: TRBJ1-6
clone_size: few
d_call: -
v_call: TRBV2
cdr3_nt: TGTGCCAGCAGTGAAGACGTGGGGAGGAATTCACCCCTCCACTTT
cdr3_aa: CASSEDVGRNSPLHF

j_call: TRBJ1-2
clone_size: -
d_call: -
v_call: TRBV6-1
cdr3_nt: TGTGCCAGCAGTGGGGGGGGAGAACAGCCCCCCTTTAACTATGGCTACACCTTC
cdr3_aa: CASSGGGEQPPFNYGYTF

j_call: TRBJ1-1
clone_size: -
d_call: TRBD1
v_call: TRBV5-1
cdr3_nt: TGCGCCAGCGGATCCGGGACAGCGAACACTGAAGCTTTCTTT
cdr3_aa: CASGSGTANTEAFF

j_call: TRBJ2-7
clone_size: -
d_call: TRBD1
v_call: TRBV28
cdr3_nt: TGTGCCAGCAGTCCCCGGGACAGATCCTACGAGCAGTACTTC
cdr3_aa: CASSPRDRSYEQYF

j_call: TRBJ2-2
clone_size: -
d_call: TRBD2
v_call: TRBV7-6
cdr3_nt: TGTGCCAGCAGCCCTTGGCGGGAGCACACCGGGGAGCTGTTTTTT
cdr3_aa: CASSPWREHTGELFF